This record covers a single T cell receptor (beta chain). What it binds is not known. The junction departs from germline at one end; a sequencing error may be responsible. This sample was taken from a study of T cell repertoires in aging, cancer and after chemotherapy. Study-wide results and caveats: Median generation probability rose over the chemotherapy interval in each cancer cohort, suggesting rebound thymic output. Compared with age-matched healthy donors, untreated hematological or solid cancer patients showed higher blood TCR clonality.

Amplification of TCR beta used genomic DNA extracted from peripheral blood. The CDR3 is made up of 16 amino acids. Germline CDR1 reads KGHDR; CDR2 reads SFDVKD. Rearranged V-D-J TRB sequences were amplified with a mixed TRB-A/B primer pool. From the multiplex PCR reads, TCRdb called clonotypes with MiXCR, one entry per CDR3 protein. The data hold roughly 2,000 distinct CDR3 sequences, with roughly a quarter observed a single time. The source of this sequence is a human donor in good health. Sequencing input: blood. This chain joins TRBV24-1 and TRBJ2-3, with 7 bases that match TRBD1. The CDR3 region is CAISDKFDRATDTQYF. CDR3 nucleotide sequence: TGTGCCATCAGTGATAAATTCGACAGGGCAACAGATACGCAGTATTTT.